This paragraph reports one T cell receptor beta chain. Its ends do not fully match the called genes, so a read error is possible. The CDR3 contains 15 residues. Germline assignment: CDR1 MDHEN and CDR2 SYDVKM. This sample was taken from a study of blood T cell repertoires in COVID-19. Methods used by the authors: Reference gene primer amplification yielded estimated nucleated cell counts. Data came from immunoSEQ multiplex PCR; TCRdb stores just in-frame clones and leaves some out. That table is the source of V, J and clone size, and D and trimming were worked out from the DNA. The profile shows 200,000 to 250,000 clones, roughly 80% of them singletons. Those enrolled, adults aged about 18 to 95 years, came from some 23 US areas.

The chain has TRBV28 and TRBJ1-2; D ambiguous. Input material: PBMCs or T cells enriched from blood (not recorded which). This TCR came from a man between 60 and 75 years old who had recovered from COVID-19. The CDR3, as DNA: TGTGCCAGCAGTTCCCCCCCCGGCACTAATTATGGCTACACCTTC. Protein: CASSSPPGTNYGYTF.